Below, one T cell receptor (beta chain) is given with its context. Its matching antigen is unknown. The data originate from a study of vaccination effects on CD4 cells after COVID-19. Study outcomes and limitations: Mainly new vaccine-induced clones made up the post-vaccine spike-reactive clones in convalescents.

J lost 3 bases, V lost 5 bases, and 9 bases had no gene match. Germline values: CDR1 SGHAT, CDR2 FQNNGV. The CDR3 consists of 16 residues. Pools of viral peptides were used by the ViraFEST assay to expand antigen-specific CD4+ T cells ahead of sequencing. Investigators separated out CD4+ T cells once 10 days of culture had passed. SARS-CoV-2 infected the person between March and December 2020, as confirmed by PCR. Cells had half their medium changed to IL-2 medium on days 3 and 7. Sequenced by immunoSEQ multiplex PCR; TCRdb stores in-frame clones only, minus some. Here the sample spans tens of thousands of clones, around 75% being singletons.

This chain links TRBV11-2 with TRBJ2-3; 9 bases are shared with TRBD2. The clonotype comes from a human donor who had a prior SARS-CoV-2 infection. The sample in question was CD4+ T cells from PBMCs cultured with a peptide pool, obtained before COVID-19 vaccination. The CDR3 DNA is TGTGCCAGCAGCCCAGTAGCGGGGGCGGGGACAGATACGCAGTATTTT. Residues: CASSPVAGAGTDTQYF.